This entry lists 20 T cell receptor beta chains sequenced from one sample in a study of blood T cell repertoires in COVID-19 (dated by TCRdb to the early 2020s). Receptor amplification or capture employed the immunoSEQ multiplex PCR assay. TCRdb provides this immuneACCESS table in a form limited to in-frame rearrangements. Some clones are lacking; in checked studies, under half of them reflect an unresolved V gene, and why the rest are absent is not known. In all, the sample holds a few hundred thousand clones, and about nine tenths of those were seen once. The top ten hold around 9.3% of the sample. The sample consisted of PBMCs or T cells enriched from blood (not recorded which). All receptors derive from a woman between 18 and 29 years old who had recovered from COVID-19.

The chain combines TRBV5-1 with TRBJ2-1, with TRBD2 matching over 14 bases. CDR1 and CDR2 from the germline V gene are SGHRS and YFSETQ. The CDR3 length is 17 residues. J was trimmed by 4 bases and V by 4 bases; bases with no gene match: 7. The CDR3 protein is CASSPKGLAGEYNEQFF. The CDR3 region has the DNA TGCGCCAGCAGCCCGAAGGGACTAGCGGGAGAGTACAATGAGCAGTTCTTC.

This clone showed up just a few times. V and J are TRBV10-2 and TRBJ1-3, with TRBD1 matching over 8 bases. CDR1 is WSHSY and CDR2 is SAAADI in the germline V gene. Trimming cost V 6 bases and J 3 bases; bases outside gene matches: 4. This CDR3 comprises 14 residues. This chain's CDR3 is CASSRGLDGNTIYF. The CDR3, as DNA: TGCGCCAGCAGCAGGGGGCTGGATGGAAACACCATATATTTT.

The V gene is TRBV3-1 (or the pseudogene TRBV3-2), the J gene TRBJ1-4; a possible D gene is TRBD1 (5 bases). This CDR3 has 14 residues. Germline V CDR1 and CDR2: LGHDT, YNNKEL (reference sequence). V lost 3 bases to trimming and J lost 7 bases, with 12 bases between them. In nucleotides, the CDR3 is TGTGCCAGCAGCCAGGAGGGGTCGGGTGAAAAACTGTTTTTT. Residues: CASSQEGSGEKLFF.

As regards this clone: This sample also contains other DNA sequences that code for the same CDR3. The chain carries TRBV5-1 and TRBJ1-2; D is undetermined. CDR1 is SGHRS and CDR2 is YFSETQ in the germline V gene. CDR3 length: 12 amino acids. Trimming left V 0 bases short and J 5 bases short, with 5 bases between. CDR3 region: CASSLGLYGYTF. The CDR3 DNA follows: TGCGCCAGCAGCTTGGGACTTTATGGCTACACCTTC.

This rearrangement joins TRBV30 to TRBJ2-7; TRBD2 aligns across 10 bases. The ends lost 5 bases at V and 4 bases at J; junction bases unmatched: 8. Germline V gene sequence: CDR1 GTSNPN, CDR2 SVGIG (reference sequence). This CDR3 comprises 14 residues. The CDR3 bases are TGTGCCTGGCAAACTAGCGGGATTACATACGAGCAGTACTTC. This codes for CAWQTSGITYEQYF.

This chain links TRBV11-1 with TRBJ2-1; TRBD2 matches 7 bases. Trimming cost V 5 bases and J 6 bases; bases outside gene matches: 1. The CDR3 covers 12 residues. The germline gives CDR1 SGHAT, CDR2 FQDESV (reference sequence). The CDR3 DNA sequence: TGTGCCAGCAGCCGGACTAGCAATGAGCAGTTCTTC. This codes for CASSRTSNEQFF.

The genes are TRBV30 and TRBJ1-2, with 10 bases aligning to TRBD1. V was pared by 5 bases and J by 0 bases, with 6 bases of the junction left unmatched. CDR1 and CDR2 from the germline V gene are GTSNPN and SVGIG (reference sequence). This CDR3 has 15 amino acids. DNA of the CDR3: TGTGCCTGGGGGGACAGGGGTAAAGCTAACTATGGCTACACCTTC. This sequence encodes CAWGDRGKANYGYTF.

V gene TRBV18 combines with J gene TRBJ1-2; D is ambiguous. The germline gives CDR1 KGHSH, CDR2 LQKENI. The CDR3 length is 14 residues. V lost 3 bases to trimming and J lost 3 bases, with 11 bases between them. The CDR3 DNA is TGTGCCAGCTCACCGACGAGGGAGGACTATGGCTACACCTTC. Translating gives CASSPTREDYGYTF.

J is TRBJ2-5 and V is TRBV5-1; 7 bases are a match to TRBD2. Germline V gene data show CDR1 as SGHRS and CDR2 as YFSETQ. This CDR3 is built from 16 residues. The V and J ends lost 0 bases and 4 bases, in that order; junction bases with no gene match: 9. The CDR3 is CASSLAAGEGVETQYF. In DNA form, the CDR3 reads TGCGCCAGCAGCTTGGCCGCGGGAGAAGGAGTAGAGACCCAGTACTTC.

V is TRBV5-6 and J is TRBJ1-1, with 10 positions matching TRBD1. The CDR3 has 15 amino acids. Germline V gene data show CDR1 as SGHDT and CDR2 as YYEEEE. With V trimmed by 6 bases and J by 6 bases, 11 bases remained unmatched. CDR3 DNA: TGTGCCAGCAAGCTGGGACAGGGGCCCTCCGCTGAAGCTTTCTTT. This translates into CASKLGQGPSAEAFF.

As concerns this clone: This sample also contains other DNA sequences that code for the same CDR3. The chain has TRBV11-2 and TRBJ2-2; 10 bases line up with TRBD2. This CDR3 spans 15 amino acids. Germline CDR1 SGHAT, CDR2 FQNNGV. With V trimmed by 1 base and J by 5 bases, 1 base remained unmatched. CDR3 in amino acids: CASSLGSGGTGELFF. The CDR3 DNA is TGTGCCAGCAGCTTAGGTAGCGGGGGGACCGGGGAGCTGTTTTTT.

This chain connects TRBV27 to TRBJ2-3; D is perhaps TRBD1 (6 bases). The CDR3 has 14 residues. The ends were cut back, 6 bases at V and 2 bases at J, with 12 bases in the middle. Germline CDR1 and CDR2: MNHEY and SMNVEV (reference sequence). The CDR3 coding sequence is TGTGCCAGCAGCTTAAACAGGGTCACAGATACGCAGTATTTT. It yields the protein CASSLNRVTDTQYF.

The chain recombines TRBV6-1 with TRBJ1-4; a weak D match, TRBD1 (6 bases). This CDR3 is 20 amino acids long. CDR1 is MNHNS and CDR2 is SASEGT in the germline V gene. Trimming stripped 3 bases from V and 3 bases from J, with 26 bases between. In nucleotides, the CDR3 is TGTGCCAGCAGTGAGGAGACCCCGGGGGGGGGCTTTGTGCCTAATGAAAAACTGTTTTTT. Encoded protein: CASSEETPGGGFVPNEKLFF.

The chain has TRBV24-1 and TRBJ1-5; 8 bases match TRBD1. This CDR3 is 16 amino acids long. Germline V gene lookup returns CDR1 KGHDR and CDR2 SFDVKD. V shed 4 bases and J 0 bases; nucleotides not matched to a gene: 4. CDR3 nucleotide sequence: TGTGCCACCAGTGAGTTGGGACAGGATAGCAATCAGCCCCAGCATTTT. This sequence encodes CATSELGQDSNQPQHF.

The gene calls are TRBV29-1 and TRBJ1-5; 9 nucleotides line up with TRBD1. Germline values: CDR1 SQVTM, CDR2 ANQGSEA. Trimming removed 6 bases from V and 3 bases from J; junction bases left unmatched: 3. This CDR3 has 13 amino acids. The CDR3 reads CSVQGALNQPQHF. CDR3 in DNA: TGCAGCGTACAGGGGGCTCTCAATCAGCCCCAGCATTTT.

This clone has just a few counts. This rearrangement joins TRBV5-4 to TRBJ1-4; D ambiguous. The CDR3 covers 14 residues. V was pared by 4 bases and J by 4 bases, with 11 bases between. Germline V CDR1 and CDR2: SGHNT, YYREEE (reference sequence). The CDR3 DNA follows: TGTGCCAGCAGCCCCACAGCGGGTAATGAAAAACTGTTTTTT. Translation gives CASSPTAGNEKLFF.

V usage is TRBV7-8 and J usage is TRBJ2-1; TRBD2 matches 14 bases. CDR1 and CDR2 (germline): SGHVS, FQNEAQ. This CDR3 has 21 amino acids. J was trimmed by 8 bases and V by 1 base; bases with no gene match: 19. The CDR3: CASSLVFGGTSGGQVVDEQFF. As DNA, the CDR3 is TGTGCCAGCAGCTTAGTTTTCGGGGGGACTAGCGGGGGCCAGGTCGTGGATGAGCAGTTCTTC.

The V gene is TRBV27, the J gene TRBJ1-5; 7 nucleotides align to TRBD1. CDR3 length: 15 residues. Germline trimming cut 5 bases from V and 7 bases from J; bases unmatched to any gene: 11. The germline V gene encodes CDR1 MNHEY and CDR2 SMNVEV (reference sequence). This chain's CDR3 is CASSPEQGHRQPQHF. The CDR3 region has the DNA TGTGCCAGCAGTCCGGAACAGGGGCATAGGCAGCCCCAGCATTTT.

V and J are TRBV18 and TRBJ1-2; D might be TRBD1 (6 bases). CDR1 and CDR2 from the germline V gene are KGHSH and LQKENI. This CDR3 is built from 16 residues. Trimming pared 0 bases from V and 3 bases from J, leaving 14 bases between. CDR3 in amino acids: CASSPPVSYRDYGYTF. CDR3 DNA sequence: TGTGCCAGCTCACCACCGGTTTCTTACAGGGACTATGGCTACACCTTC.

This chain's CDR3 is CASSPFRNTEAFF. The CDR3 bases are TGTGCCAGCTCACCCTTTCGGAACACTGAAGCTTTCTTT. The chain links TRBV18 to TRBJ1-1, with unresolved D. The CDR3 totals 13 residues. Trimming removed 3 bases from V and 1 base from J, with 6 bases in between. Germline V lookup: CDR1 KGHSH, CDR2 LQKENI.